The rows below give T cell receptor beta chains drawn from one sample of a study of shared clonotypes between healthy human individuals. Some clones are missing from TCRdb's copy, which holds only in-frame ones; the method was immunoSEQ multiplex PCR. This table has approximately 350,000 clones, over 65% appearing once. Sequencing input: memory CD4+ T cells sorted from blood. These receptors were obtained from a man aged 25-40 years in good health. Each CDR3 is given with its conserved first and last residue. D genes are given only for firm matches. Expanded clones get a size class; other rows say once, few or many, or leave the size out.

cdr3_nt | cdr3_aa | clone_size | j_call | d_call | v_call
TGTGCCAGCAGTGTTCTAGCGACGCAGTATTTT | CASSVLATQYF | NA | TRBJ2-3 | NA | TRBV2
TGTGCCAGCAGTTTGACACCACAGACGCAGTATTTT | CASSLTPQTQYF | NA | TRBJ2-3 | NA | TRBV2
TGTGCCAGCAGCCACGGGACTAGCGGGAGGAGAACCGGGGAGCTGTTTTTT | CASSHGTSGRRTGELFF | many | TRBJ2-2 | TRBD2 | TRBV7-2
TGCAGCGTTGAAGGATGGCAGAGCCAAGAGACCCAGTACTTC | CSVEGWQSQETQYF | many | TRBJ2-5 | NA | TRBV29-1
TGTGCCAGCAGTGATTCTGGGGCCAACGTCCTGACTTTC | CASSDSGANVLTF | NA | TRBJ2-6 | NA | TRBV2
TGTGCCAGCAGCTTAGGCGGGGGGTGGCGGTTGAACACTGAAGCTTTCTTT | CASSLGGGWRLNTEAFF | NA | TRBJ1-1 | NA | TRBV7-9
TGTGCCAGCAGCCGAAACAGGGGCTGGGAGCAGTACTTC | CASSRNRGWEQYF | NA | TRBJ2-7 | TRBD1 | TRBV6-5
TGCGCCAGCAGCTTGGAGGGACTAGCGGCTCGGTCCGGGGAGCTGTTTTTT | CASSLEGLAARSGELFF | few | TRBJ2-2 | TRBD2 | TRBV5-1
TGTGCCAGCAGTTTTAGGACAGGGGCCTACAATGAGCAGTTCTTC | CASSFRTGAYNEQFF | once | TRBJ2-1 | TRBD1 | TRBV27
TGTGCCAGCAGCTTAACGGGATCCCAGCCCCAGCATTTT | CASSLTGSQPQHF | once | TRBJ1-5 | NA | TRBV5-5
TGTGCCAGCAGCTTGTTGTCGTCCGTAGAGGGTAGCTCCTACAATGAGCAGTTCTTC | CASSLLSSVEGSSYNEQFF | few | TRBJ2-1 | NA | TRBV5-6
TGTGCCAGTATTGGCCAGGCGGGGACGAACACCGGGGAGCTGTTTTTT | CASIGQAGTNTGELFF | NA | TRBJ2-2 | NA | TRBV19
TGTGCCAGTAGATCCTACGGGACTAGAAATCAGCCCCAGCATTTT | CASRSYGTRNQPQHF | once | TRBJ1-5 | NA | TRBV19
TGTGCCAGCAGTGACAGGGGGAACACTGAAGCTTTCTTT | CASSDRGNTEAFF | NA | TRBJ1-1 | TRBD1 | TRBV6-6
TGTGCCTGGAGTGTAAAGACGCTACAGGGAAATGAGCAGTTCTTC | CAWSVKTLQGNEQFF | NA | TRBJ2-1 | NA | TRBV30
TGTGCCAGCAGCCTGGTGAGCACAGCCTACGAGCAGTACTTC | CASSLVSTAYEQYF | NA | TRBJ2-7 | NA | TRBV7-2
TGCAGCGTTCCCGCCGGGACTAGCGGACGGGGTACGCAGTATTTT | CSVPAGTSGRGTQYF | few | TRBJ2-3 | TRBD2 | TRBV29-1
TGTGCCTGGAGTCGTGAGGAATACGAGCAGTACTTC | CAWSREEYEQYF | NA | TRBJ2-7 | NA | TRBV30
TGTGCCACCAGCAGAGATTGGGGTGGGGCAGACTACGAGCAGTACTTC | CATSRDWGGADYEQYF | NA | TRBJ2-7 | NA | TRBV15
TGTGCCAGCAGCGTAACTAGCGGGAGTGGTGACACCGGGGAGCTGTTTTTT | CASSVTSGSGDTGELFF | NA | TRBJ2-2 | TRBD2 | TRBV9
TGTGCCAGCAGCCACCCCACGGGCAGGGAGTATGCCACTGAAGCTTTCTTT | CASSHPTGREYATEAFF | few | TRBJ1-1 | NA | TRBV4-2
TGCGCCAGCAGCACGTACAGGGTTGAAGACGAGCAGTACTTC | CASSTYRVEDEQYF | NA | TRBJ2-7 | NA | TRBV5-1
TGTGCCAGCTCACCACGGGACAGCTCGTCTGGGGCCAACGTCCTGACTTTC | CASSPRDSSSGANVLTF | once | TRBJ2-6 | TRBD1 | TRBV18
TGTGCCAGCAGCCCGCTATCGGACAGGGGGCTGTACGAGCAGTACTTC | CASSPLSDRGLYEQYF | NA | TRBJ2-7 | TRBD1 | TRBV14
TGCGCCAGCAGCCAAAGTGGGGGGGGGAGCAATCAGCCCCAGCATTTT | CASSQSGGGSNQPQHF | NA | TRBJ1-5 | NA | TRBV4-1
TGTGCCAGCAGCCTGGGGGACAGGGGCTATGGCTACACCTTC | CASSLGDRGYGYTF | NA | TRBJ1-2 | TRBD1 | TRBV28
TGTGCCAGCAGCTTGGCCGGAGGGGATGATCAGCCCCAGCATTTT | CASSLAGGDDQPQHF | NA | TRBJ1-5 | NA | TRBV5-4
TGTGCCAGCAGCTTGGCGGGAACCGATACGCAGTATTTT | CASSLAGTDTQYF | NA | TRBJ2-3 | NA | TRBV5-6
TGCAGCGCAAGGGGACACAATGAGCAGTTCTTC | CSARGHNEQFF | many | TRBJ2-1 | NA | TRBV29-1
TGTGCCAGCCATGCCATCCCTAGCACAGATACGCAGTATTTT | CASHAIPSTDTQYF | NA | TRBJ2-3 | NA | TRBV27
TGTGCCAGCAGCTCGGCGGACAGGAGCTCCTACGAGCAGTACTTC | CASSSADRSSYEQYF | NA | TRBJ2-7 | TRBD1 | TRBV5-6
TGTGCCAGCACTCGTGGGACAGAGGCTTTCTTT | CASTRGTEAFF | NA | TRBJ1-1 | TRBD1 | TRBV6-5
TGCAGCGTTGTATGGCTAGGGAATGAGCAGTTCTTC | CSVVWLGNEQFF | NA | TRBJ2-1 | NA | TRBV29-1
TGTGCCAGCAGTTACGGACTAGCGGGAGGGCGGGAGACCCAGTACTTC | CASSYGLAGGRETQYF | few | TRBJ2-5 | TRBD2 | TRBV28
TGCGCCAGCAGCCGGGAGTTAAGCTCCTACAATGAGCAGTTCTTC | CASSRELSSYNEQFF | NA | TRBJ2-1 | NA | TRBV5-1
TGTGCCAGCAGTTTCGGGGGGAGCTCCTACAATGAGCAGTTCTTC | CASSFGGSSYNEQFF | NA | TRBJ2-1 | TRBD2 | TRBV28
TGTGCCAGCAGCTCGACAGGGACCGGGGAGCTGTTTTTT | CASSSTGTGELFF | NA | TRBJ2-2 | TRBD1 | TRBV11-3
TGTGCCAGCAGCTTAACGACCTACAATGAGCAGTTCTTC | CASSLTTYNEQFF | NA | TRBJ2-1 | NA | TRBV5-6
TGTGCCAGCAGCTTTCAGGGGGCGAATTCACCCCTCCACTTT | CASSFQGANSPLHF | NA | TRBJ1-6 | TRBD1 | TRBV7-2
TGTGCCAGTAGTATGGGTACAGGGTGGTCAAGCACAGATACGCAGTATTTT | CASSMGTGWSSTDTQYF | NA | TRBJ2-3 | NA | TRBV19
TGCGCCAGCAGCTTCGGGCAGGGGATCTATGGCTACACCTTC | CASSFGQGIYGYTF | NA | TRBJ1-2 | NA | TRBV5-1
TGTGCCAGCAGCTTGGTACAGGGTATTAATCAGCCCCAGCATTTT | CASSLVQGINQPQHF | NA | TRBJ1-5 | NA | TRBV5-8
TGTGCCAGCAGTCTCGACAGGGCCGGTTACAATGAGCAGTTCTTC | CASSLDRAGYNEQFF | NA | TRBJ2-1 | TRBD1 | TRBV27
TGCGCCAGCAGCCGCAGGGGGGACAATGAGCAGTTCTTC | CASSRRGDNEQFF | NA | TRBJ2-1 | NA | TRBV5-1
TGTGCCAGCAGCTTGGGTGGGGTTGTCATCCATGAGCAGTTCTTC | CASSLGGVVIHEQFF | NA | TRBJ2-1 | NA | TRBV5-4
TGTGCAGTAGCGGGAGTTACCACAGATACGCAGTATTTT | CAVAGVTTDTQYF | NA | TRBJ2-3 | TRBD2 | TRBV27
TGCGCCAGCAGCTTGACTGGACAGGGGTTCTACGAGCAGTACTTC | CASSLTGQGFYEQYF | NA | TRBJ2-7 | TRBD1 | TRBV5-1
TGTGCCAGCAGCTTGCCCAGGGCGTTAGGCTCTGGGGCCAACGTCCTGACTTTC | CASSLPRALGSGANVLTF | NA | TRBJ2-6 | NA | TRBV5-4
TGTGCCAGCTCACCTACTTTAGCGGGAGGGACCTACAATGAGCAGTTCTTC | CASSPTLAGGTYNEQFF | many | TRBJ2-1 | TRBD2 | TRBV18
TGTGCCAGCAGTCTACGCTCTTCCTACAATGAGCAGTTCTTC | CASSLRSSYNEQFF | NA | TRBJ2-1 | NA | TRBV6-1
TGTGCCAGTAGTATTATCTTGGGAAGCTCCTACGAGCAGTACTTC | CASSIILGSSYEQYF | NA | TRBJ2-7 | NA | TRBV19
TGTGCCAGCTCTTACGGGAGGGAAGGGGAGCAGTACTTC | CASSYGREGEQYF | NA | TRBJ2-7 | TRBD2 | TRBV18
TGCGCCAGCAACGCAGCGGGGGTCACTGAAGCTTTCTTT | CASNAAGVTEAFF | NA | TRBJ1-1 | NA | TRBV5-1
TGTGCCAGCAGCCTACAGGGATTCGACTATGGCTACACCTTC | CASSLQGFDYGYTF | NA | TRBJ1-2 | NA | TRBV5-6
TGTGCCAGCAGTTACACAAGGGTATCAGAGACCCAGTACTTC | CASSYTRVSETQYF | few | TRBJ2-5 | NA | TRBV6-5
TGTGCCAGCACCACTGCAGGGACCTCACGGACAGATACGCAGTATTTT | CASTTAGTSRTDTQYF | NA | TRBJ2-3 | NA | TRBV5-8
TGTGCCAGCAAGTCTAGCGGGGGAGCGGGGGGCCTCGAGCAGTACTTC | CASKSSGGAGGLEQYF | NA | TRBJ2-7 | TRBD2 | TRBV11-2
TGTGCCAGCAAGACGCTAGCGGGGATGGGCCGTTACAATGAGCAGTTCTTC | CASKTLAGMGRYNEQFF | NA | TRBJ2-1 | TRBD2 | TRBV2
TGTGCCAGCAGAGACAGGGGGCGTCCCTACGAGCAGTACTTC | CASRDRGRPYEQYF | once | TRBJ2-7 | TRBD1 | TRBV6-1
TGTGCCAGTAGTCGGGACATCTTCACAGATACGCAGTATTTT | CASSRDIFTDTQYF | NA | TRBJ2-3 | NA | TRBV19